The rows below give T cell receptor beta chains drawn from one sample of a study of Ad26.COV2.S vaccination and SARS-CoV-2 variants. Measured with immunoSEQ multiplex PCR; TCRdb has only the in-frame clones, and not every one. The data contain about 350,000 clones, around 88% of them singletons. Specimen: peripheral blood, collected in a trial of Ad26.COV2.S vaccine versus placebo. The receptors come from a person aged 18-65 years who received the Ad26.COV2.S COVID-19 vaccine or a placebo. The CDR3 runs from the conserved cysteine through the conserved F or W. The D gene is left open where the match is weak. The size entry is marked missing in some rows and otherwise reads once, few, many or a size class.

clone_size j_call d_call v_call cdr3_aa cdr3_nt
. TRBJ2-4 TRBD2 TRBV7-9 CASGREANIQYF TGTGCCAGCGGGCGGGAGGCGAACATTCAGTACTTC
once TRBJ1-2 . TRBV6-2/TRBV6-3 CASSRWTDAYGYTF TGTGCCAGCAGTCGATGGACAGACGCTTATGGCTACACCTTC
. TRBJ1-5 . TRBV5-8 CASSHKQLSNQPQHF TGTGCCAGCTCACATAAACAGTTAAGCAATCAGCCCCAGCATTTT
. TRBJ2-1 . TRBV10-3 CAISEPHMGSPEQFF TGTGCCATCAGTGAGCCCCACATGGGGTCCCCTGAGCAGTTCTTC
. TRBJ2-1 . TRBV2 CASRQYNEQFF TGTGCCAGCAGGCAGTACAATGAGCAGTTCTTC
few TRBJ1-1 . TRBV29-1 CSVVSQGGTEAFF TGCAGCGTTGTGAGCCAGGGTGGGACTGAAGCTTTCTTT
. TRBJ2-2 TRBD1 TRBV5-6 CASSSGTVNTGELFF TGTGCCAGCAGTTCCGGGACAGTGAACACCGGGGAGCTGTTTTTT
. TRBJ1-5 . TRBV2 CASSDAPEPQHF TGTGCCAGCAGTGATGCCCCCGAGCCCCAGCATTTT
. TRBJ2-2 . TRBV6-5 CASSLLGELFF TGTGCCAGCAGTTTGCTCGGGGAGCTGTTTTTT
. TRBJ1-4 . TRBV3-1/TRBV3-2 CASSQAAGNEKLFF TGTGCCAGCAGCCAAGCGGCAGGGAATGAAAAACTGTTTTTT